This T cell receptor (beta chain) was sequenced for a study of long-term antiretroviral therapy in people with HIV. Study as a whole: It was about a decade before the 2015 immediate-ART recommendation that the earliest samples were taken.

About this clone itself: Its antigen is currently unknown.

Version v3.0 of the immunoSEQ assay was performed at survey level. The protocol was immunoSEQ multiplex PCR, while the TCRdb copy is restricted to in-frame clones and leaves out a portion. The sample holds around 13,000 clones, less than 85% seen once. There were roughly 0.95-11 million cryopreserved PBMC in the samples before DNA extraction. Germline loops: CDR1 GTSNPN, CDR2 SVGIG (reference sequence). The CDR3 extends over 13 amino acids. The J segment lost 8 bases and the V segment lost 8 bases, leaving 11 bases of the junction unmatched. Findings and limits, study-wide: Clones that had undergone expansion before ART prevailed in the repertoire throughout all time points. Even long-term ART left TRB diversity below transplant donor controls, despite gains.

The sequence was collected from a man between 35 and 55 years old with HIV. This rearrangement joins TRBV30 to TRBJ1-2; 10 bases line up with TRBD1. This specimen was unsorted PBMCs, taken 3.2 years before starting antiretroviral therapy. The CDR3 loop reads CAGSRDRGVGYTF. CDR3 nucleotide sequence: TGTGCCGGCTCCCGGGACAGGGGTGTGGGCTACACCTTC.